Sequencing of this T cell receptor (beta chain) was carried out in a study of response to subunit inactivated influenza vaccine. Whole-study findings and limits: Each seasonal influenza vaccination, the authors suggested, recruits few new T cells.

TCRdb processed the RT-PCR reads anew with MiXCR; each CDR3 protein has one entry. This sample has hundreds of thousands of distinct CDR3 sequences; approximately 10% occur once, and the top ten carry approximately 10%. This clonotype was counted ten times or more. Its target is not known. The CDR3 runs 14 residues. Trimming cost V 0 bases and J 2 bases, with 4 bases left between them. Germline assignment: CDR1 LGHNA and CDR2 YNFKEQ. Sequenced material: PBMCs from blood, taken on the day of vaccination. The sequence derives from a man between 50 and 59 years old who received an inactivated influenza vaccine. J is TRBJ2-2 and V is TRBV4-2; D is ambiguous. CDR3 protein: CASSQEGNTGELFF. CDR3 nucleotides: TGTGCCAGCAGCCAAGAGGGAAACACCGGGGAGCTGTTTTTT.